The rows below give T cell receptor beta chains drawn from one sample of a study of blood T cell repertoires in COVID-19. Repertoires were generated with immunoSEQ multiplex PCR, while TCRdb's copy carries only in-frame clones and drops some. The table records some 190,000 clones, roughly 83% of them present only once. The sample was PBMCs or T cells enriched from blood (not recorded which). The receptor set was obtained from a woman aged 25 to 45 who had recovered from COVID-19. The CDR3 runs from the conserved cysteine through the conserved F or W. Fields, in order: clone size, D gene, J gene, V gene, CDR3 DNA, CDR3 protein. D genes are given only for firm matches. Clone size, where shown, is once, few, many, or a class for clones that have expanded.

abundance: NA; d_gene: NA; j_gene: TRBJ1-5; v_gene: TRBV19; CDR3nt: TGTGCCAGTAGTACCCAAGATCAGGGGCAGCCCCAGCATTTT; CDR3aa: CASSTQDQGQPQHF
abundance: NA; d_gene: NA; j_gene: TRBJ1-1; v_gene: TRBV11-2; CDR3nt: TGTGCCAGCAGCTTAAGGCGCGGGGGTGGGAGAGATCACACTGAAGCTTTCTTT; CDR3aa: CASSLRRGGGRDHTEAFF
abundance: NA; d_gene: TRBD1; j_gene: TRBJ1-1; v_gene: TRBV19; CDR3nt: TGTGCCAGTAACCGTCAGGGGGTTCTCACTGAAGCTTTCTTT; CDR3aa: CASNRQGVLTEAFF
abundance: NA; d_gene: NA; j_gene: TRBJ2-7; v_gene: TRBV5-1; CDR3nt: TGCGCCAGCAGCTTGGGTGGGACAACCTACGAGCAGTACTTC; CDR3aa: CASSLGGTTYEQYF
abundance: NA; d_gene: NA; j_gene: TRBJ1-4; v_gene: TRBV4-2; CDR3nt: TGTGCCAGCAGCCAAGAACTAATGGGAGGAAATGAAAAACTGTTTTTT; CDR3aa: CASSQELMGGNEKLFF
abundance: once; d_gene: NA; j_gene: TRBJ1-6; v_gene: TRBV18; CDR3nt: TGTGCCAGCTCACCATCGGACATAAGCTCCTATAATTCACCCCTCCACTTT; CDR3aa: CASSPSDISSYNSPLHF
abundance: NA; d_gene: TRBD2; j_gene: TRBJ2-3; v_gene: TRBV7-7; CDR3nt: TGTGCTAGCAGCTTGGGACTAGCAACAGATACGCAGTATTTT; CDR3aa: CASSLGLATDTQYF
abundance: NA; d_gene: TRBD2; j_gene: TRBJ2-2; v_gene: TRBV29-1; CDR3nt: TGCAGCGTCGGACTAGCGGCGAACACCGGGGAGCTGTTTTTT; CDR3aa: CSVGLAANTGELFF
abundance: NA; d_gene: NA; j_gene: TRBJ1-2; v_gene: TRBV27; CDR3nt: TGTGCCAGCAGTTTCGCCGACAACCTCCTCAACTATGGCTACACCTTC; CDR3aa: CASSFADNLLNYGYTF
abundance: NA; d_gene: NA; j_gene: TRBJ2-7; v_gene: TRBV18; CDR3nt: TGTGCCAGCTCACTCGAGAGATCCTACGAGCAGTACTTC; CDR3aa: CASSLERSYEQYF
abundance: NA; d_gene: TRBD2; j_gene: TRBJ2-1; v_gene: TRBV28; CDR3nt: TGTGCCAGCAGTTTTGGACTAGCGGGAGGGAGAGTAGACAATGAGCAGTTCTTC; CDR3aa: CASSFGLAGGRVDNEQFF
abundance: NA; d_gene: NA; j_gene: TRBJ1-4; v_gene: TRBV28; CDR3nt: TGTGCCAGCAGAGCGAGACAGTCTAGGGAAAAACTGTTTTTT; CDR3aa: CASRARQSREKLFF
abundance: NA; d_gene: NA; j_gene: TRBJ2-1; v_gene: TRBV15; CDR3nt: TGTGCCACCAGCAGGGCGGGACAGCAATACAATGAGCAGTTCTTC; CDR3aa: CATSRAGQQYNEQFF
abundance: NA; d_gene: NA; j_gene: TRBJ2-5; v_gene: TRBV20-1; CDR3nt: TGCAGCCGGGGGGCGGGAGAGACCCAGTACTTC; CDR3aa: CSRGAGETQYF
abundance: NA; d_gene: TRBD1; j_gene: TRBJ2-5; v_gene: TRBV6-5; CDR3nt: TGTGCCAGCAGGCTGGGACAGGGAGTTTTGGGGACCCAGTACTTC; CDR3aa: CASRLGQGVLGTQYF
abundance: NA; d_gene: NA; j_gene: TRBJ1-6; v_gene: TRBV28; CDR3nt: TGTGCCAGCAGTTTAGGGGGCCCCTCCCCCCTCCACTTT; CDR3aa: CASSLGGPSPLHF
abundance: few; d_gene: TRBD2; j_gene: TRBJ2-1; v_gene: TRBV2; CDR3nt: TGTGCCAGCACCGGGACTAGCAAGGGGGGGAATGAGCAGTTCTTC; CDR3aa: CASTGTSKGGNEQFF
abundance: once; d_gene: NA; j_gene: TRBJ1-5; v_gene: TRBV5-4; CDR3nt: TGTGCCAGCAGCTCCCAGGGGAATAATCAGCCCCAGCATTTT; CDR3aa: CASSSQGNNQPQHF
abundance: few; d_gene: TRBD1; j_gene: TRBJ2-7; v_gene: TRBV7-9; CDR3nt: TGTGCCAGCAGCCCTACGGGGACAGCACTTTACGAGCAGTACTTC; CDR3aa: CASSPTGTALYEQYF
abundance: NA; d_gene: NA; j_gene: TRBJ2-1; v_gene: TRBV7-9; CDR3nt: TGTGCCAGCAGCTTATATGTCGATGAGCAGTTCTTC; CDR3aa: CASSLYVDEQFF
abundance: NA; d_gene: NA; j_gene: TRBJ2-2; v_gene: TRBV5-1; CDR3nt: TGCGCCAGCAGCTTGTTAGCGGCCGGCACCGGGGAGCTGTTTTTT; CDR3aa: CASSLLAAGTGELFF
abundance: NA; d_gene: NA; j_gene: TRBJ1-1; v_gene: TRBV7-9; CDR3nt: TGTGCCAGCAGCTTAGGCGGGGGAGGTTTGAACACTGAAGCTTTCTTT; CDR3aa: CASSLGGGGLNTEAFF
abundance: few; d_gene: TRBD1; j_gene: TRBJ1-3; v_gene: TRBV28; CDR3nt: TGTGCCAGCGGGACAGGGAGGAACACCATATATTTT; CDR3aa: CASGTGRNTIYF
abundance: NA; d_gene: NA; j_gene: TRBJ2-3; v_gene: TRBV11-3; CDR3nt: TGTGCCAGCAGCTTAGGGTTCAGTAGCGCGCCTAGCACAGATACGCAGTATTTT; CDR3aa: CASSLGFSSAPSTDTQYF
abundance: NA; d_gene: NA; j_gene: TRBJ1-1; v_gene: TRBV7-7; CDR3nt: TGTGCTAGCAGCCAGGATTCGAGCACTGAAGCTTTCTTT; CDR3aa: CASSQDSSTEAFF
abundance: once; d_gene: NA; j_gene: TRBJ1-3; v_gene: TRBV7-2; CDR3nt: TGTGCCAGCAGCTTAGCGCGGGGCAGTGGGGGCACCATATATTTT; CDR3aa: CASSLARGSGGTIYF
abundance: few; d_gene: NA; j_gene: TRBJ1-5; v_gene: TRBV7-9; CDR3nt: TGTGCCAGCAGCCCCCCAGGGGCCCAGCCCCAGCATTTT; CDR3aa: CASSPPGAQPQHF
abundance: NA; d_gene: TRBD2; j_gene: TRBJ2-5; v_gene: TRBV6-5; CDR3nt: TGTGCCAGCAGTTACCCCCTAGCGGGGGGGGAAGAGACCCAGTACTTC; CDR3aa: CASSYPLAGGEETQYF
abundance: NA; d_gene: TRBD2; j_gene: TRBJ2-2; v_gene: TRBV30; CDR3nt: TGTGCCTGGAGAGTGCGGGTAGCGGGGCACACCGGGGAGCTGTTTTTT; CDR3aa: CAWRVRVAGHTGELFF
abundance: NA; d_gene: NA; j_gene: TRBJ2-3; v_gene: TRBV2; CDR3nt: TGTGCCAGCAGTGCACTAGCTGATACGCAGTATTTT; CDR3aa: CASSALADTQYF
abundance: NA; d_gene: NA; j_gene: TRBJ2-3; v_gene: TRBV18; CDR3nt: TGTGCCAGCTCAGAACAGGGCACAGATACGCAGTATTTT; CDR3aa: CASSEQGTDTQYF
abundance: NA; d_gene: NA; j_gene: TRBJ1-1; v_gene: TRBV27; CDR3nt: TGTGCCAGCAGACAGGCTATGAACACTGAAGCTTTCTTT; CDR3aa: CASRQAMNTEAFF
abundance: NA; d_gene: NA; j_gene: TRBJ1-2; v_gene: TRBV28; CDR3nt: TGTGCCAGCAGTTTAGGTACAGGAACCTATGGCTACACCTTC; CDR3aa: CASSLGTGTYGYTF
abundance: NA; d_gene: TRBD1; j_gene: TRBJ1-6; v_gene: TRBV20-1; CDR3nt: TGCAGTGCTAGTGGTTTGGGACAGATGCTCTCCTATAATTCACCCCTCCACTTT; CDR3aa: CSASGLGQMLSYNSPLHF
abundance: NA; d_gene: NA; j_gene: TRBJ1-6; v_gene: TRBV7-2; CDR3nt: TGTGCCAGCAGCCCTATCATATCACCCCTCCACTTT; CDR3aa: CASSPIISPLHF
abundance: NA; d_gene: NA; j_gene: TRBJ1-5; v_gene: TRBV11-2; CDR3nt: TGTGCCAGCAGCTTTTCGGGGGATCAGCCCCAGCATTTT; CDR3aa: CASSFSGDQPQHF
abundance: NA; d_gene: TRBD2; j_gene: TRBJ2-3; v_gene: TRBV5-1; CDR3nt: TGCGCCAGCAGCTTGGCCCTAGCGGGAGGGGGAGATACGCAGTATTTT; CDR3aa: CASSLALAGGGDTQYF